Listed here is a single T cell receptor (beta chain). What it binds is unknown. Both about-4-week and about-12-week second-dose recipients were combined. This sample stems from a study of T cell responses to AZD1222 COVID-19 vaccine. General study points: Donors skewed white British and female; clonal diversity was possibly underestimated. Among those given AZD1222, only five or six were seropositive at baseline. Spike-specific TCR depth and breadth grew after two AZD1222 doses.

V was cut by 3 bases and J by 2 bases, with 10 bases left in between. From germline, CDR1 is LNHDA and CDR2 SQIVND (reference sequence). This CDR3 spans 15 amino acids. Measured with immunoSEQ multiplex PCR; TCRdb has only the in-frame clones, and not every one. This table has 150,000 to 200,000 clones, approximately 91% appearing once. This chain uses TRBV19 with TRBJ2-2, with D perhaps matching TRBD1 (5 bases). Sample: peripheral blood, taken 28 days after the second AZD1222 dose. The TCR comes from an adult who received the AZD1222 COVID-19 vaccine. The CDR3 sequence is CASSIWGRNTGELFF. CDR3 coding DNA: TGTGCCAGTAGTATTTGGGGCAGAAACACCGGGGAGCTGTTTTTT.